What follows is one T cell receptor (beta chain) and its context. This sample stems from a study of cytomegalovirus exposure and HLA in healthy donors. Looked up from germline, CDR1 is LGHNA and CDR2 is YNFKEQ. J lost 3 bases, V lost 4 bases, and 14 bases had no gene match. The length of the CDR3 is 17 residues. PCR amplification relied on 60 Vbeta primers (plus 13 Jbeta primers). Profiled with immunoSEQ multiplex PCR; TCRdb holds only in-frame clones, not every one. The repertoire consists of 120,000 or so clones, with approximately 17% occurring once and the leading ten covering approximately 2.6%. Sequences were obtained from PBMCs. The genes are TRBV4-2 and TRBJ2-7; TRBD2 matches at 8 bases. The source is a female donor in good health and CMV-seropositive. The CDR3: CASSRASGGESFYEQYF. CDR3 bases: TGTGCCAGCAGCCGAGCAAGCGGGGGCGAGAGCTTCTACGAGCAGTACTTC.